One and the same sample provided the 21 T cell receptor beta chains below, sequenced in a study of T cell repertoires in cytomegalovirus infection. TCRdb re-derived calls from the reads in MiXCR, one entry per CDR3 protein. Of 740,000 or so distinct CDR3 sequences in the sample, roughly 35% were seen once. The sample taken for sequencing was PBMCs. These receptors came from a human donor in good health (CMV status not recorded). Some clones in this sample may be carry-over from other donors' samples.

This chain joins TRBV11-2 and TRBJ2-7; TRBD2 matches at 7 bases. The CDR3 loop spans 15 amino acids. Germline CDR1 SGHAT, CDR2 FQNNGV. Unmatched junction bases numbered 7, after V lost 5 bases and J lost 0 bases. Here the CDR3 DNA reads TGTGCCAGCAGCCCCGGGAGGCTTAGCTCCTACGAGCAGTACTTC. It yields the protein CASSPGRLSSYEQYF.

In its sample, this clonotype was seen a few times. The chain uses TRBV19 and TRBJ1-1; possibly TRBD1 for D (5 bases). The V gene's germline CDR1 is LNHDA and CDR2 SQIVND (reference sequence). The CDR3 has 14 amino acids. V gave up 8 bases and J gave up 1 base, with 14 bases separating them. DNA of the CDR3: TGTGCCAGTGTGCCGGGGGTGGCGAACACTGAAGCTTTCTTT. Translated, it gives CASVPGVANTEAFF.

V is TRBV2 and J is TRBJ2-1, with D tentatively TRBD1 (7 bases). Germline V gene sequence: CDR1 SNHLY, CDR2 FYNNEI. This CDR3 is built from 17 residues. Between the trimmed V and J ends, which lost 7 bases and 0 bases, there was a span of 19 bases. The CDR3 spells CASTGGPYSRSYNEQFF. CDR3 DNA sequence: TGTGCCAGCACAGGGGGGCCCTATTCCCGCTCCTACAATGAGCAGTTCTTC.

The chain employs TRBV14 and TRBJ1-1, with 8 bases that match TRBD1. V was pared by 10 bases and J by 4 bases, with 5 bases of the junction left unmatched. Germline assignment: CDR1 SGHDN and CDR2 FVKESK. CDR3 length: 12 residues. Here the CDR3 reads CAKDRGVTEAFF. CDR3 in DNA: TGTGCCAAAGACAGGGGTGTCACTGAAGCTTTCTTT.

The chain carries TRBV15 and TRBJ1-4, with D maybe TRBD1 (5 bases). The CDR3 runs to 16 residues. V was cut by 0 bases and J by 8 bases, with 16 bases left in between. The germline CDR1 and CDR2 sequences are LNHNV and YYDKDF (reference sequence). CDR3 amino acids: CATSRDKGPPGEKLFF. CDR3 in DNA: TGTGCCACCAGCAGAGATAAGGGACCTCCCGGCGAAAAACTGTTTTTT.

This clonotype was counted between two and nine times. This chain connects TRBV29-1 to TRBJ2-1; 8 bases agree with TRBD2. The V gene end was trimmed by 2 bases and the J gene end by 7 bases; junction bases not matched to a gene: 7. CDR1 and CDR2 (germline): SQVTM, ANQGSEA. The CDR3 runs 14 residues. The CDR3 DNA reads as TGCAGCGTTGAACTGGCGGGAGGAAATAATGAGCAGTTCTTC. Its translation is CSVELAGGNNEQFF.

This clonotype showed up just a few times. This sequence joins TRBV7-2 and TRBJ2-2; 11 nucleotides agree with TRBD2. CDR3 size: 17 residues. The V gene's germline CDR1 is SGHTA and CDR2 FQGNSA. V lost 2 bases, J lost 6 bases, and 8 bases stayed unmatched. CDR3 nucleotides: TGTGCCAGCAGCTTATGGCCCGGGACTAGCGGCGCCGGGGAGCTGTTTTTT. This translates into CASSLWPGTSGAGELFF.

As concerns this clonotype: One end of the junction fails to match germline, which may point to a read error. The rearrangement uses TRBV7-9 and TRBJ2-5; D tentatively reads TRBD1 or TRBD2 (5 bases each). There are 14 residues in the CDR3. The germline V gene encodes CDR1 SEHNR and CDR2 FQNEAQ (reference sequence). The CDR3 loop is CASSIAKGQETQYF. CDR3 DNA: TGTGCCAGCAGCATAGCGAAGGGGCAAGAGACCCAGTACTTC.

This clonotype was observed at least ten times. V is TRBV10-3 and J is TRBJ2-3, with D maybe TRBD2 (6 bases). Germline loops: CDR1 ENHRY, CDR2 SYGVKD. Trimming removed 0 bases at V and 2 bases at J, with 21 bases between. This CDR3 has 19 amino acids. CDR3 protein: CAISESFVGGPEITDTQYF. The CDR3 region has the DNA TGTGCCATCAGTGAGTCGTTTGTTGGAGGGCCGGAGATCACAGATACGCAGTATTTT.

This clonotype turned up a few times. V and J are TRBV20-1 and TRBJ2-7, with D maybe TRBD1 (6 bases). CDR3 length equals 13 residues. The germline CDR1 and CDR2 sequences are DFQATT and SNEGSKA (reference sequence). Trimming cost V 6 bases and J 2 bases, with 14 bases left between them. CDR3 amino acids: CSAHQGTPYEQYF. The CDR3 DNA follows: TGCAGTGCCCATCAGGGGACCCCCTACGAGCAGTACTTC.

This clonotype was detected many times. The J gene is TRBJ1-4, the V gene TRBV7-8, with 10 bases aligning to TRBD1. CDR1 is SGHVS, CDR2 FQNEAQ, per germline. V shed 1 base and J 7 bases; nucleotides not matched to a gene: 3. This CDR3 has 15 amino acids. CDR3 loop: CASSLVGTGVEKLFF. In DNA form, the CDR3 reads TGTGCCAGCAGCTTAGTCGGGACAGGGGTTGAAAAACTGTTTTTT.

In DNA form, the CDR3 reads TGTGCCAGCAGCCTCCGGACAGGAACCCCGGGGAAGGGTAACTATGGCTACACCTTC. This encodes CASSLRTGTPGKGNYGYTF. This rearrangement joins TRBV7-2 to TRBJ1-2; 7 bases fit TRBD1. CDR1 is SGHTA and CDR2 is FQGNSA in the germline V gene. The CDR3 length is 19 residues. After removal of 5 bases from V and 1 base from J, the junction contained 19 bases not matched to a gene. Full variable domain (remainder filled in from reference TRBV7-2 and TRBJ1-2): GAGVSQSPSNKVTEKGKDVELRCDPISGHTALYWYRQSLGQGLEFLIYFQGNSAPDKSGLPSDRFSAERTGGSVSTLTIQRTQQEDSAVYLCASSLRTGTPGKGNYGYTFGSGTRLTVV.

V is TRBV12-3 or TRBV12-4 and J is TRBJ2-7, with 11 nucleotides matching TRBD2. This CDR3 has 14 residues. V lost 7 bases and J lost 7; bases outside the gene matches: 9. CDR3 DNA: TGTGCCAGCACGATAGCGGGAGGGTTTGGAGAGCAGTACTTC. Amino acid sequence: CASTIAGGFGEQYF.

This sequence joins TRBV7-3 and TRBJ2-2; no definite D call. Germline V lookup: CDR1 SGHTA, CDR2 FQGTGA. V was trimmed by 5 bases and J by 6 bases, leaving 7 bases between them. The length of the CDR3 is 12 residues. In nucleotides, the CDR3 is TGTGCCAGCAGCCTAGAGTCCGGGGAGCTGTTTTTT. Amino acid sequence: CASSLESGELFF. Using reference TRBV7-3 and TRBJ2-2 for the parts outside the CDR3, the full variable domain is GAGVSQTPSNKVTEKGKYVELRCDPISGHTALYWYRQSLGQGPEFLIYFQGTGAADDSGLPNDRFFAVRPEGSVSTLKIQRTERGDSAVYLCASSLESGELFFGEGSRLTVL.

This chain uses TRBV7-6 with TRBJ2-5; TRBD2 might be the D (7 bases). The CDR3 covers 15 residues. The V end lost 5 bases, the J end lost 5 bases, and 18 bases lay between the germline ends. Germline CDR1 and CDR2: SGHVS and FNYEAQ. In DNA, the CDR3 is TGTGCCAGCAGCGTAGGGGGGGGGGCCGGGGAGACCCAGTACTTC. Translated: CASSVGGGAGETQYF.

CDR3 loop: CSAGQGRGETQYF. CDR3 nucleotide sequence: TGCAGCGCAGGACAGGGGAGGGGAGAGACCCAGTACTTC. V is TRBV29-1 and J is TRBJ2-5; 9 nucleotides agree with TRBD1. CDR3 length: 13 residues. The trim removed 7 bases at V and 4 bases at J, leaving 7 bases unmatched. CDR1 SQVTM and CDR2 ANQGSEA come from the germline V gene.

The chain is built from TRBV28 and TRBJ2-3; D might be TRBD2 (6 bases). The CDR3 contains 14 residues. Trimming pared 8 bases from V and 2 bases from J, leaving 14 bases between. Germline V CDR1 and CDR2: MDHEN, SYDVKM. As DNA, the CDR3 is TGTGCCAGCCGATCGGGGGACTCCACAGATACGCAGTATTTT. Its translation is CASRSGDSTDTQYF. Full variable domain (rest looked up from reference TRBV28 and TRBJ2-3): DVKVTQSSRYLVKRTGEKVFLECVQDMDHENMFWYRQDPGLGLRLIYFSYDVKMKEKGDIPEGYSVSREKKERFSLILESASTNQTSMYLCASRSGDSTDTQYFGPGTRLTVL.

The table lists this clonotype with many counts. The chain is built from TRBV12-3 or TRBV12-4 and TRBJ2-3; possibly TRBD1 for D (5 bases). The CDR3 covers 14 residues. V was shortened by 10 bases and J by 1 base, with 15 bases between the two germline ends. Written as DNA, the CDR3 is TGTGCCATCCCAGAGCTAGGGGGCACAGATACGCAGTATTTT. As protein: CAIPELGGTDTQYF.

This clonotype came up a few times. This chain connects TRBV2 to TRBJ2-3, with D perhaps TRBD2 (5 bases). V shed 2 bases and J shed 9 bases, with 6 bases lying between them. This CDR3 is 11 amino acids long. Germline V gene sequence: CDR1 SNHLY, CDR2 FYNNEI. The CDR3 sequence: CASSERGTQYF. CDR3 nucleotide sequence: TGTGCCAGCAGTGAAAGAGGGACGCAGTATTTT.

This clonotype occurred many times. The chain recombines TRBV7-9 with TRBJ1-5; D call uncertain. Trimming stripped 2 bases from V and 6 bases from J, with 14 bases between. CDR3 size: 15 residues. Per the germline V gene, CDR1 is SEHNR and CDR2 is FQNEAQ (reference sequence). CDR3 in DNA: TGTGCCAGCAGCTTAAGTATGGCAGGTCCTCAGCCCCAGCATTTT. Amino acids: CASSLSMAGPQPQHF.

In its sample, this clonotype was seen a few times. This rearrangement joins TRBV28 to TRBJ2-3, with D possibly TRBD2 on 6 matching bases. The CDR3 covers 15 residues. Germline V gives CDR1 MDHEN, CDR2 SYDVKM. Trimming stripped 4 bases from V and 4 bases from J, with 15 bases between. This chain's CDR3 is CASSWAGRRADTQYF. The CDR3 nucleotides read TGTGCCAGCAGTTGGGCAGGGAGGAGAGCAGATACGCAGTATTTT.